The subject of this entry is one TCR beta chain. The data stem from a study of blood T cell repertoires in COVID-19. What the recovered Cohort 3 donors had was two negative PCRs, clearance, or symptom resolution. Sequenced by immunoSEQ multiplex PCR; TCRdb stores in-frame clones only, minus some. This table holds over 250,000 clones, nearly 90% found once. The sample was PBMCs or T cells enriched from blood (not recorded which). This receptor was taken from a woman aged 55 to 70 who had recovered from COVID-19.

CDR3 DNA: TGTGCTAGTGGTTTGGTATTGGGACTAGGCCCCTACGAGCAGTACTTC. This encodes CASGLVLGLGPYEQYF. The chain uses TRBV12-5 and TRBJ2-7; 8 bases fit TRBD2. The J segment lost 2 bases and the V segment lost 0 bases, leaving 6 bases of the junction unmatched. The germline gives CDR1 LGHNT, CDR2 FRNRAP. The CDR3 loop spans 16 amino acids.